A selection of T cell receptor beta chains follows, all from one sample in a study of identical twins. TCRdb reprocessed the 5' RACE reads via MiXCR and lists one record per CDR3 protein. The data hold around 1.7 million distinct CDR3 sequences, with about 32% observed a single time. The sample consisted of cord blood. All receptors come from a newborn girl in good health. Both conserved end residues are part of each CDR3. A D gene is named only where the DNA matches it firmly. Clone size, where shown, is once, few, many, or a class for clones that have expanded.

cdr3_nt	cdr3_aa	j_call	v_call	clone_size	d_call
TGCGCCAGCAGATCGGTATCCACAGATACGCAGTATTTT	CASRSVSTDTQYF	TRBJ2-3	TRBV5-1	.	.
TGTGCCAGCAGTCCCGGGACAGGGGCAAGTGCCAAAAACATTCAGTACTTC	CASSPGTGASAKNIQYF	TRBJ2-4	TRBV6-1	.	TRBD1
TGCGCCAGCAGCTTGGAGTTGCGGGGAAACACCGGGGAGCTGTTTTTT	CASSLELRGNTGELFF	TRBJ2-2	TRBV5-1	few	.
TGCAGTGCTAGAGTGGGCGCCAGGCAAGAGACCCAGTACTTC	CSARVGARQETQYF	TRBJ2-5	TRBV20-1	.	.
TGCGCCAGCAGCTTGGGGGCGAGCGGAGGCGGGGAAGAGACCCAGTACTTC	CASSLGASGGGEETQYF	TRBJ2-5	TRBV5-1	few	.
TGCAGTGCTACCCCAGGTTACAATGAAAAACTGTTTTTT	CSATPGYNEKLFF	TRBJ1-4	TRBV20-1	.	.
TGTGCCAGCAGTTTATATGGATCTGGGTCGGCGTTCTTC	CASSLYGSGSAFF	TRBJ2-1	TRBV28	.	.
TGTGCCAGCAGACCTTGGACTAGCGCCTACAATGAGCAGTTCTTC	CASRPWTSAYNEQFF	TRBJ2-1	TRBV12-3/TRBV12-4	.	TRBD2
TGTGCCAGCAGCTTAGGGCCCCTTAGATCCCGACAGTTCTTC	CASSLGPLRSRQFF	TRBJ2-1	TRBV7-2	.	.
TGCAGTGCTAGACGGACGCTCTGGGAGACCCAGTACTTC	CSARRTLWETQYF	TRBJ2-5	TRBV20-1	many	.
TGCAGTGCTAGAGATAGTACTAGCGAAACCTACGAGCAGTACTTC	CSARDSTSETYEQYF	TRBJ2-7	TRBV20-1	.	TRBD2
TGCAGTGTCCAGAGAGCCCCCGGTCGGACCTACAATGAGCAGTTCTTC	CSVQRAPGRTYNEQFF	TRBJ2-1	TRBV20-1	few	.
TGCAGTGCTGGAGGACAGACCCAAGAGACCCAGTACTTC	CSAGGQTQETQYF	TRBJ2-5	TRBV20-1	.	.
TGCAGTGCTAGGGACAGCCCCACCTACTACGAGCAGTACTTC	CSARDSPTYYEQYF	TRBJ2-7	TRBV20-1	many	.
TGTGCCAGCAGCCGCAACATCGACCCGAACACCGGGGAGCTGTTTTTT	CASSRNIDPNTGELFF	TRBJ2-2	TRBV5-4	.	.
TGTGCCAGCAGCCAAGTGACTAGCGGGGAGGATACGCGGTATTTT	CASSQVTSGEDTRYF	TRBJ2-3	TRBV4-2	.	TRBD2
TGTGCCAGCAGCGCCGGGACGATCTTAAAGCCCCAGCATTTT	CASSAGTILKPQHF	TRBJ1-5	TRBV6-1	.	.
TGTGCCAGCAGCGTAGAAGGGAGAGAGACCCAGTACTTC	CASSVEGRETQYF	TRBJ2-5	TRBV9	many	.
TGTGCCAGCAGCCAGCGGGGGGCTTCCTTAAGCAATCAGCCCCAGCATTTT	CASSQRGASLSNQPQHF	TRBJ1-5	TRBV4-2	.	.
TGTGCCATCAAGAGGGCATGGTCCTACGAGCAGTACTTC	CAIKRAWSYEQYF	TRBJ2-7	TRBV10-3	.	.
TGTGCCAGCAGTCCACGGACTAGCCCCAACGAGCAGTACTTC	CASSPRTSPNEQYF	TRBJ2-7	TRBV27	.	TRBD2
TGCAGCGTTGGGGGCCTAGCGGGAGTCTACGAGCAGTTCTTC	CSVGGLAGVYEQFF	TRBJ2-1	TRBV29-1	.	TRBD2
TGCAGTGCTAGATCCGGGACTAGCGGGAGGGGATACAATGAGCAGTTCTTC	CSARSGTSGRGYNEQFF	TRBJ2-1	TRBV20-1	few	TRBD2
TGTGCCAGCAGTGGGGACAGACACTCCAATGAGCAGTTCTTC	CASSGDRHSNEQFF	TRBJ2-1	TRBV12-3/TRBV12-4	.	TRBD1
TGTGCCAGCAGTGAAGCCAGGCTTCTCTCCTACGAGCAGTACTTC	CASSEARLLSYEQYF	TRBJ2-7	TRBV6-1	.	.
TGCAGTGCTAGAGATCCTAGCGTCCCCACAGATACGCAGTATTTT	CSARDPSVPTDTQYF	TRBJ2-3	TRBV20-1	many	.
TGTGCCAGCAGCTTAGACGCCACCTACCTTCTTAATGAAAAACTGTTTTTT	CASSLDATYLLNEKLFF	TRBJ1-4	TRBV7-2	few	.
TGTGCCAGCAGGTGGCGGGGGGGTTACAATGAGCAGTACTTC	CASRWRGGYNEQYF	TRBJ2-7	TRBV2	few	TRBD2
TGCAGTGCTAGGGACAGGGTGCACTATGGCTACACCTTC	CSARDRVHYGYTF	TRBJ1-2	TRBV20-1	.	TRBD1
TGTGCCGCGTCCCCGGGGCCGAACACTGAAGCTTTCTTT	CAASPGPNTEAFF	TRBJ1-1	TRBV10-3	.	.
TGTGCCTGGGTGACAGGTCTTAACTATGGCTACACCTTC	CAWVTGLNYGYTF	TRBJ1-2	TRBV30	.	.
TGTGCCTGGAGGCCCCCACCTACCTACGAGCAGTACTTC	CAWRPPPTYEQYF	TRBJ2-7	TRBV30	.	.
TGTCTAACCAGGCGGGTTGGCAATCAGCCCCAGCATTTT	CLTRRVGNQPQHF	TRBJ1-5	TRBV7-8	.	.
TGTGCCAGCAGTCTCCGGGGGGGCTTCACTGAAGCTTTCTTT	CASSLRGGFTEAFF	TRBJ1-1	TRBV6-5	few	.
TGTGCCAGTAGTATTCAAGGGACGTACGAGCAGTACTTC	CASSIQGTYEQYF	TRBJ2-7	TRBV19	few	.
TGTGCCAGCAGTGCTCGCGGGGGGGCCTCTAGCGGGGAGCTGTTTTTT	CASSARGGASSGELFF	TRBJ2-2	TRBV6-1	few	TRBD2
TGTGCCAGCAGCGAGGGGGCGGGAAACATTCAGTACTTC	CASSEGAGNIQYF	TRBJ2-4	TRBV6-6	.	TRBD1
TGTGCCAGCAGTGAACGGGCCGGGCATGGCTACACCTTC	CASSERAGHGYTF	TRBJ1-2	TRBV25-1	many	.
TGTGCCAGCAGTTTATCCTTCCACTCCTACGAGCAGTACTTC	CASSLSFHSYEQYF	TRBJ2-7	TRBV27	.	.
TGTGCCAGCAGTACCGGGAGAATCGGCCTACCGAACACCGGGGAGCTGTTTTTT	CASSTGRIGLPNTGELFF	TRBJ2-2	TRBV6-1	few	.